This is a list of T cell receptor beta chains from one sample in a study of blood T cell repertoires in COVID-19. The assay was immunoSEQ multiplex PCR, and TCRdb's table has in-frame clones only and misses some. There are around 130,000 clones in the sample; 85% to 90% occur only once, and more than 3.5% lies in the top ten. The sequenced material came from peripheral blood. The receptors were gathered from a human donor in a cohort sampled during active COVID-19. The CDR3 runs from the conserved cysteine through the conserved F or W. The order of the fields is D gene, J gene, V gene, CDR3 length, clone size, CDR3 DNA, CDR3 protein. D genes are given only for firm matches. Where a row states a size, it is once, few, many or the class of an expanded clone; other rows omit it.

D gene: -; J gene: TRBJ1-5; V gene: TRBV30; CDR3 length: 14; clone size: -; CDR3 DNA: TGTGCCTGGAGTATCGCCCGGGGCAATCAGCCCCAGCATTTT; CDR3 protein: CAWSIARGNQPQHF
D gene: -; J gene: TRBJ2-2; V gene: TRBV7-2; CDR3 length: 15; clone size: -; CDR3 DNA: TGTGCCAGCAGCCCCACTGTCGCCGGGACCGGGGAGCTGTTTTTT; CDR3 protein: CASSPTVAGTGELFF
D gene: TRBD1; J gene: TRBJ1-4; V gene: TRBV30; CDR3 length: 13; clone size: -; CDR3 DNA: TGTGCCTGGAGACGCGACAGGGGTGAAAAACTGTTTTTT; CDR3 protein: CAWRRDRGEKLFF
D gene: TRBD2; J gene: TRBJ2-5; V gene: TRBV7-9; CDR3 length: 18; clone size: -; CDR3 DNA: TGTGCCAGCAGCTTAGCGCAGATAGCGGGAGTACTTGAGGAGACCCAGTACTTC; CDR3 protein: CASSLAQIAGVLEETQYF
D gene: TRBD1; J gene: TRBJ2-1; V gene: TRBV11-2; CDR3 length: 15; clone size: many; CDR3 DNA: TGTGCCAGCAGCAAGACAGGGGGCCTTGTCGATGAGCAGTTCTTC; CDR3 protein: CASSKTGGLVDEQFF
D gene: -; J gene: TRBJ1-4; V gene: TRBV12-3/TRBV12-4; CDR3 length: 12; clone size: -; CDR3 DNA: TGTGCCAGCAGTTTCAGGGGTGAAAAACTGTTTTTT; CDR3 protein: CASSFRGEKLFF
D gene: -; J gene: TRBJ1-2; V gene: TRBV6-5; CDR3 length: 14; clone size: -; CDR3 DNA: TGTGCCAGCAGAGGGGCGACTTCTAACTATGGCTACACCTTC; CDR3 protein: CASRGATSNYGYTF
D gene: TRBD2; J gene: TRBJ2-5; V gene: TRBV7-2; CDR3 length: 14; clone size: once; CDR3 DNA: TGTGCCAGCAGCCCTTCTAGCGGCCGGGAGACCCAGTACTTC; CDR3 protein: CASSPSSGRETQYF
D gene: -; J gene: TRBJ1-1; V gene: TRBV7-2; CDR3 length: 17; clone size: few; CDR3 DNA: TGTGCCAGCAGCCCAGCCCTCGGCGGGGCGGGGAACACTGAAGCTTTCTTT; CDR3 protein: CASSPALGGAGNTEAFF
D gene: TRBD2; J gene: TRBJ2-5; V gene: TRBV11-2; CDR3 length: 15; clone size: -; CDR3 DNA: TGTGCCAGCAGCCGGGGACTAGCGGGGGCGGAGACCCAGTACTTC; CDR3 protein: CASSRGLAGAETQYF
D gene: TRBD1; J gene: TRBJ2-2; V gene: TRBV11-2; CDR3 length: 15; clone size: -; CDR3 DNA: TGTGCCAGCAGCTTCGAAGGGGGCAACACCGGGGAGCTGTTTTTT; CDR3 protein: CASSFEGGNTGELFF
D gene: TRBD2; J gene: TRBJ2-3; V gene: TRBV7-9; CDR3 length: 19; clone size: -; CDR3 DNA: TGTGCCAGCAGCTTATCCCGACTAGCGGGCGGCCGGAGGACAGATACGCAGTATTTT; CDR3 protein: CASSLSRLAGGRRTDTQYF
D gene: TRBD1; J gene: TRBJ1-5; V gene: TRBV7-2; CDR3 length: 14; clone size: -; CDR3 DNA: TGTGCCAGCAGCTTATCCGGGACAGGTCAGCCCCAGCATTTT; CDR3 protein: CASSLSGTGQPQHF
D gene: TRBD2; J gene: TRBJ2-5; V gene: TRBV6-2/TRBV6-3; CDR3 length: 17; clone size: -; CDR3 DNA: TGTGCCAGCAGCCCTCGGACTAGCTCTGTACCACAAGAGACCCAGTACTTC; CDR3 protein: CASSPRTSSVPQETQYF
D gene: -; J gene: TRBJ2-5; V gene: TRBV12-3/TRBV12-4; CDR3 length: 12; clone size: -; CDR3 DNA: TGTGCCAGCAGCCCCTTGGGAGGGACCCAGTACTTC; CDR3 protein: CASSPLGGTQYF
D gene: TRBD1; J gene: TRBJ1-1; V gene: TRBV6-8; CDR3 length: 17; clone size: -; CDR3 DNA: TGTGCCAGCAGTAGAGGGACAGGGGGAATCATGAACACTGAAGCTTTCTTT; CDR3 protein: CASSRGTGGIMNTEAFF
D gene: TRBD1; J gene: TRBJ2-1; V gene: TRBV24-1; CDR3 length: 12; clone size: -; CDR3 DNA: TGTGCCACCAGGGGACAGGTCGATGAGCAGTTCTTC; CDR3 protein: CATRGQVDEQFF
D gene: TRBD2; J gene: TRBJ2-1; V gene: TRBV5-5; CDR3 length: 15; clone size: -; CDR3 DNA: TGTGCCAGCAGCCCTCGGGGGGGCTCCTACAATGAGCAGTTCTTC; CDR3 protein: CASSPRGGSYNEQFF
D gene: TRBD1; J gene: TRBJ1-3; V gene: TRBV7-9; CDR3 length: 17; clone size: -; CDR3 DNA: TGTGCCAGCAGCTCGAACACCGGGACAGGGACTGGAAACACCATATATTTT; CDR3 protein: CASSSNTGTGTGNTIYF
D gene: -; J gene: TRBJ1-5; V gene: TRBV7-2; CDR3 length: 15; clone size: -; CDR3 DNA: TGTGCCAGCACCTATAGGGGGGGCAGCAATCAGCCCCAGCATTTT; CDR3 protein: CASTYRGGSNQPQHF
D gene: -; J gene: TRBJ1-2; V gene: TRBV9; CDR3 length: 13; clone size: few; CDR3 DNA: TGTGCCAGCAGCGTAGGGGGGCCTGGGGGCTACACCTTC; CDR3 protein: CASSVGGPGGYTF
D gene: TRBD2; J gene: TRBJ2-7; V gene: TRBV9; CDR3 length: 16; clone size: -; CDR3 DNA: TGTGCCAGCAGCGCAACCCCGGGAGGTTATTCCTACGAGCAGTACTTC; CDR3 protein: CASSATPGGYSYEQYF
D gene: TRBD2; J gene: TRBJ2-1; V gene: TRBV5-1; CDR3 length: 13; clone size: -; CDR3 DNA: TGCGCCAGTGCTAGCGGGGGGGCCTATGAGCAGTTCTTC; CDR3 protein: CASASGGAYEQFF
D gene: TRBD1; J gene: TRBJ1-2; V gene: TRBV30; CDR3 length: 11; clone size: -; CDR3 DNA: TGTGCCTGGCGCCAGGGGGCTGTGGATACCTTC; CDR3 protein: CAWRQGAVDTF
D gene: -; J gene: TRBJ1-6; V gene: TRBV9; CDR3 length: 14; clone size: -; CDR3 DNA: TGTGCCAGCAGCTCCCAGACAGCTAATTCACCCCTCCACTTT; CDR3 protein: CASSSQTANSPLHF
D gene: TRBD2; J gene: TRBJ2-3; V gene: TRBV7-2; CDR3 length: 14; clone size: -; CDR3 DNA: TGTGCCAGCAGCTTTCCTAGCGGGTCTTATACGCAGTATTTT; CDR3 protein: CASSFPSGSYTQYF
D gene: -; J gene: TRBJ2-6; V gene: TRBV6-2/TRBV6-3; CDR3 length: 16; clone size: -; CDR3 DNA: TGTGCCAGCAGCCACCCCCTTAGCTCTGGGGCCAACGTCCTGACTTTC; CDR3 protein: CASSHPLSSGANVLTF
D gene: -; J gene: TRBJ1-3; V gene: TRBV6-5; CDR3 length: 13; clone size: -; CDR3 DNA: TGTGCCAGCAAAGACACCTCTGGAAACACCATATATTTT; CDR3 protein: CASKDTSGNTIYF
D gene: TRBD1; J gene: TRBJ1-2; V gene: TRBV30; CDR3 length: 15; clone size: -; CDR3 DNA: TGTGCCTGGAGTGTACAGGGGGTGCCAAACTATGGCTACACCTTC; CDR3 protein: CAWSVQGVPNYGYTF
D gene: TRBD1; J gene: TRBJ2-2; V gene: TRBV5-1; CDR3 length: 13; clone size: few; CDR3 DNA: TGCGCCAGCAGCTCACAGGGGGCCGGGGAGCTGTTTTTT; CDR3 protein: CASSSQGAGELFF
D gene: TRBD2; J gene: TRBJ2-3; V gene: TRBV7-3; CDR3 length: 16; clone size: -; CDR3 DNA: TGTGCCAGCAGCCTCCGACTAGCGGGGGGTACAGATACGCAGTATTTT; CDR3 protein: CASSLRLAGGTDTQYF
D gene: -; J gene: TRBJ1-1; V gene: TRBV5-4; CDR3 length: 16; clone size: -; CDR3 DNA: TGTGCCAGCAGCTCCGGAGTTAGGACACAGAACACTGAAGCTTTCTTT; CDR3 protein: CASSSGVRTQNTEAFF
D gene: TRBD1; J gene: TRBJ2-3; V gene: TRBV9; CDR3 length: 17; clone size: -; CDR3 DNA: TGTGCCAGCAGCCCCACGGAAGGGGGCCGAGTGGCAGATACGCAGTATTTT; CDR3 protein: CASSPTEGGRVADTQYF
D gene: TRBD1; J gene: TRBJ2-3; V gene: TRBV9; CDR3 length: 16; clone size: once; CDR3 DNA: TGTGCCAGCAGCGCGGACAGGGTAGGAAGGACAGATACGCAGTATTTT; CDR3 protein: CASSADRVGRTDTQYF
D gene: -; J gene: TRBJ1-2; V gene: TRBV11-3; CDR3 length: 15; clone size: once; CDR3 DNA: TGTGCCAGCAGCTTAGTGGGACAAACTAACTATGGCTACACCTTC; CDR3 protein: CASSLVGQTNYGYTF
D gene: -; J gene: TRBJ2-3; V gene: TRBV7-9; CDR3 length: 15; clone size: -; CDR3 DNA: TGTGCCAGCAGCCTGGGGCGTTCAAGCACAGATACGCAGTATTTT; CDR3 protein: CASSLGRSSTDTQYF
D gene: TRBD1; J gene: TRBJ2-1; V gene: TRBV7-2; CDR3 length: 15; clone size: -; CDR3 DNA: TGTGCCAGCAGCTTGGGCAGGGGGTCCTACAATGAGCAGTTCTTC; CDR3 protein: CASSLGRGSYNEQFF
D gene: -; J gene: TRBJ1-2; V gene: TRBV6-6; CDR3 length: 15; clone size: -; CDR3 DNA: TGTGCCAGCAGTTACTCCCCCGGTAGCGACTATGGCTACACCTTC; CDR3 protein: CASSYSPGSDYGYTF
D gene: TRBD1; J gene: TRBJ1-2; V gene: TRBV20-1; CDR3 length: 14; clone size: -; CDR3 DNA: TGCAGTGCTAGTTCGGGGGACAGAAACTATGGCTACACCTTC; CDR3 protein: CSASSGDRNYGYTF
D gene: -; J gene: TRBJ1-2; V gene: TRBV11-2; CDR3 length: 13; clone size: -; CDR3 DNA: TGTGCCAGCAGCCCCGGGTCGCGCCCTGGCTACACCTTC; CDR3 protein: CASSPGSRPGYTF
D gene: -; J gene: TRBJ2-2; V gene: TRBV24-1; CDR3 length: 13; clone size: -; CDR3 DNA: TGTGCCACCAGTGCCCCACTGCCCGGGGAGCTGTTTTTT; CDR3 protein: CATSAPLPGELFF
D gene: TRBD2; J gene: TRBJ2-1; V gene: TRBV5-1; CDR3 length: 16; clone size: -; CDR3 DNA: TGCGCCAGCAGCAAAGACAGCGGGAGCTCCTACAATGAGCAGTTCTTC; CDR3 protein: CASSKDSGSSYNEQFF
D gene: -; J gene: TRBJ1-3; V gene: TRBV19; CDR3 length: 12; clone size: -; CDR3 DNA: TGTGCCAGTAAGGGGACTGGAAACACCATATATTTT; CDR3 protein: CASKGTGNTIYF
D gene: -; J gene: TRBJ2-4; V gene: TRBV28; CDR3 length: 13; clone size: -; CDR3 DNA: TGTGCCAGCAGTTTTCAGGACAGAAACATTCAGTACTTC; CDR3 protein: CASSFQDRNIQYF
D gene: TRBD2; J gene: TRBJ2-5; V gene: TRBV19; CDR3 length: 15; clone size: -; CDR3 DNA: TGTGCCAGTGAACGGACTAGCGTCGGGCCTGGGACCCAGTACTTC; CDR3 protein: CASERTSVGPGTQYF
D gene: -; J gene: TRBJ2-2; V gene: TRBV6-6; CDR3 length: 14; clone size: once; CDR3 DNA: TGTGCCAGCAGTTACCCATCGAACACCGGGGAGCTGTTTTTT; CDR3 protein: CASSYPSNTGELFF
D gene: TRBD1; J gene: TRBJ2-6; V gene: TRBV19; CDR3 length: 17; clone size: -; CDR3 DNA: TGTGCCAGTAGTATATCACAGGGGGCGCTTGGGGCCAACGTCCTGACTTTC; CDR3 protein: CASSISQGALGANVLTF
D gene: -; J gene: TRBJ1-1; V gene: TRBV7-2; CDR3 length: 16; clone size: -; CDR3 DNA: TGTGCCAGCAGCCAGTGGGCTCAGGGGATCAACACTGAAGCTTTCTTT; CDR3 protein: CASSQWAQGINTEAFF
D gene: -; J gene: TRBJ1-4; V gene: TRBV11-2; CDR3 length: 17; clone size: -; CDR3 DNA: TGTGCCAGCAGCTTGACCCAGGCGGGCTGGGCTAATGAAAAACTGTTTTTT; CDR3 protein: CASSLTQAGWANEKLFF